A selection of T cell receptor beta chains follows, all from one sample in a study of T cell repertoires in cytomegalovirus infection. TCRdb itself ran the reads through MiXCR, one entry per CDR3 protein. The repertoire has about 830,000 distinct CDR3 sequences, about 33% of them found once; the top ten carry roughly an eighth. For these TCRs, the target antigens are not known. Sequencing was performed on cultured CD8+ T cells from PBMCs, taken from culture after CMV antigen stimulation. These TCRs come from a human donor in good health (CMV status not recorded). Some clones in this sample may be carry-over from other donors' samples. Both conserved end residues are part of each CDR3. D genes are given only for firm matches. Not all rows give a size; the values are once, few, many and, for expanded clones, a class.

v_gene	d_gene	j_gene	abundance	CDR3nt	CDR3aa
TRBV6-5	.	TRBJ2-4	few	TGTGCCAGCAGTTACTCACAGGGCCCCAAAAACATTCAGTACTTC	CASSYSQGPKNIQYF
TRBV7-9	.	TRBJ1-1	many	TGTGCCAGCAGCTTAGATAGGGTCCTGAACACTGAAGCTTTCTTT	CASSLDRVLNTEAFF
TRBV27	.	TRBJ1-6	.	TGTGCCAGCAGTTTAGATACCGAACAGGGATATAATTCACCCCTCCACTTT	CASSLDTEQGYNSPLHF
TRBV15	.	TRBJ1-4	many	TGTGCCACCAGCAGCCCCATAGAAGGGGTTAATGAAAAACTGTTTTTT	CATSSPIEGVNEKLFF
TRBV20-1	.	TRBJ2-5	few	TGCAGTGCCGAGGACTTCCAAGAGACCCAGTACTTC	CSAEDFQETQYF
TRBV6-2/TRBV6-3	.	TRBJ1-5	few	TGTGCCAGCAGCCTATCCGGGACGGCCTTGGGTCAGCCCCAGCATTTT	CASSLSGTALGQPQHF
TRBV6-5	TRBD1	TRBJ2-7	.	TGTGCCAGCAGACCGGACAGGGGTCTCTCCTACGAGCAGTACTTC	CASRPDRGLSYEQYF
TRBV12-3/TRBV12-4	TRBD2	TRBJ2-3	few	TGTGCCAGCAGTTTCCCCCTAGCGGGAGTCACAGATACGCAGTATTTT	CASSFPLAGVTDTQYF
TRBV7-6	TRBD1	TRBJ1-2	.	TGTGCCAGCAGCTTAGGGCCCGGGACAGGCACCTATGGCTACACCTTC	CASSLGPGTGTYGYTF
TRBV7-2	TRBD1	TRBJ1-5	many	TGTGCCAGCAGCTTATGGCAGGGGGCTTGGGGCAATCAGCCCCAGCATTTT	CASSLWQGAWGNQPQHF
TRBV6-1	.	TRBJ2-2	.	TGTGCCAGCAGTGAAGCGCGAGGGTTCCCCGGGGAGCTGTTTTTT	CASSEARGFPGELFF
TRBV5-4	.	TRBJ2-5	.	TGTGCCAGCAGCTTAGTGGACAACCAAGAGACCCAGTACTTC	CASSLVDNQETQYF
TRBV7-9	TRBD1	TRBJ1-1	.	TGTGCCAGCAGCTCAGCAGGGGGAGTCACTGAAGCTTTCTTT	CASSSAGGVTEAFF
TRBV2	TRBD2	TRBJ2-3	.	TGTGCCAGCAGTGAGATAGCGGGGGCTTACACAGATACGCAGTATTTT	CASSEIAGAYTDTQYF
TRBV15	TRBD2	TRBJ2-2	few	TGTGCCACCAGCAGAGATCCGACTAGCGTGAACACCGGGGAGCTGTTTTTT	CATSRDPTSVNTGELFF
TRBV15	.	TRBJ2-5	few	TGTGCCACCAGCAGAGCAGATATCACAACTTACCAAGAGACCCAGTACTTC	CATSRADITTYQETQYF
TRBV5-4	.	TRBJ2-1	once	TGTGCCAGCAGCCCAACCGGGAGTGTCAATGAGCAGTTCTTC	CASSPTGSVNEQFF
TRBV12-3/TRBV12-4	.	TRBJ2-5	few	TGTGCCAGCAGTTTAGCGGGGGACCATCATGAGACCCAGTACTTC	CASSLAGDHHETQYF
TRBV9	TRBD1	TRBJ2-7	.	TGTGCCAGCAGCGCAGGGGGTGGGATCGAGCAGTACTTC	CASSAGGGIEQYF
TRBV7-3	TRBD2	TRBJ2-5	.	TGTGCCAGCAGCTTAACTGGCGGGGGTGAGGAGACCCAGTACTTC	CASSLTGGGEETQYF
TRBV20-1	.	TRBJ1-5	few	TGCAGTGCCTTTGACATTAAGATACTAAATAGCAATCAGCCCCAGCATTTT	CSAFDIKILNSNQPQHF
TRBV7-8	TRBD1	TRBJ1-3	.	TGTGCCAGCAGCTTAGTCCCGGGGACAGGGTCTGGAAACACCATATATTTT	CASSLVPGTGSGNTIYF
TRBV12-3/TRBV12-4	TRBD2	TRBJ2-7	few	TGTGCCAGCGGCCTAGCGGGGGGATCCTACGAGCAGTACTTC	CASGLAGGSYEQYF
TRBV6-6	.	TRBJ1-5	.	TGTGCCAGCACCATTGGGCAGGGGCTTGACAATCAGCCCCAGCATTTT	CASTIGQGLDNQPQHF
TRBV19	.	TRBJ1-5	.	TGTGCCAGTAGTATCCAAAGGGGCCCTAGCAATCAGCCCCAGCATTTT	CASSIQRGPSNQPQHF
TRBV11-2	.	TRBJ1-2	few	TGTGCCAGCAGCCCCGGGGTAGGCGCGGGGTATGGCTACACCTTC	CASSPGVGAGYGYTF
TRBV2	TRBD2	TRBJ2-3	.	TGTGCCAGCAGTGAAGCGGGGACTAGCGGGGAAACGGCAGATACGCAGTATTTT	CASSEAGTSGETADTQYF
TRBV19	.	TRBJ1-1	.	TGTGCCAGTAGTATAAGCCAGGGGTGGAGTGAAGCTTTCTTT	CASSISQGWSEAFF
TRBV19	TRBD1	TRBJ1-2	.	TGTGCCAGTAGTCCCTCCGTGGGACAGGGGGTGGTCTATGGCTACACCTTC	CASSPSVGQGVVYGYTF
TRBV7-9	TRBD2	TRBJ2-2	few	TGTGCCAGCAGATCTAGCGGCTGGGAGATCACCGGGGAGCTGTTTTTT	CASRSSGWEITGELFF
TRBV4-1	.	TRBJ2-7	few	TGCGCCAGCAGCCTCGGACATAATTCCGACGAGCAGTACTTC	CASSLGHNSDEQYF
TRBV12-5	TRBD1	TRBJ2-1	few	TGTGCTAGTGGTTTTGGGACAGTCAGCTCCTACAATGAGCAGTTCTTC	CASGFGTVSSYNEQFF
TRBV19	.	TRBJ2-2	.	TGTGCCAGTAGTATGGTGGGGGGACAGCCTAACACCGGGGAGCTGTTTTTT	CASSMVGGQPNTGELFF
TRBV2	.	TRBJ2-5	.	TGTGCCAGCAGCCCTGGGATGTACCAAGAGACCCAGTACTTC	CASSPGMYQETQYF
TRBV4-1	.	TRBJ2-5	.	TGCGCCAGCAGCCAAGTTGGCGGGGTTGGGGAGACCCAGTACTTC	CASSQVGGVGETQYF
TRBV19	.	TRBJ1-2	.	TGTGCCACGAGGGGACACACTACTCAGGGCTACACCTTC	CATRGHTTQGYTF
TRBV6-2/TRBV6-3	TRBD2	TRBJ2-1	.	TGTGCCAGCACCCTCCTAACGGGGGGTTACAATGAGCAGTTCTTC	CASTLLTGGYNEQFF
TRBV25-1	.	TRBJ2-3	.	TGTGCCAGCAGTGGTACGGGGGCGGGCGATACGCAGTATTTT	CASSGTGAGDTQYF
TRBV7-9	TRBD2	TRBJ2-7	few	TGTGCCAGCAGCTCCGGGGGGTGGAAAAAGGGATCCGAGCAGTACTTC	CASSSGGWKKGSEQYF
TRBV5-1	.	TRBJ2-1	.	TGCGCCAGCAAAAGGGATGGGGATAATGAGCAGTTCTTC	CASKRDGDNEQFF
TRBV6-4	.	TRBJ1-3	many	TGTGCCAGCAGTGTTTCCCCGGATGGAAACACCATATATTTT	CASSVSPDGNTIYF
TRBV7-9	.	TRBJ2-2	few	TGTGCCAGCAGCGTGGGGTGGACCGGGGAGCTGTTTTTT	CASSVGWTGELFF
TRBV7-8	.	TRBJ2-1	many	TGTGCCAGCAGCTTAGGTGGGAGTGCCTACAATGAGCAGTTCTTC	CASSLGGSAYNEQFF